These T cell receptor beta chains were read from a single sample in a study of preoperative IRX-2 immunotherapy in early breast cancer. Generated by immunoSEQ multiplex PCR, the TCRdb table keeps only in-frame clones and is missing some. The sample contains 30,000 to 45,000 clones, roughly 82% of which appear only once. The sequences come from lymph node tissue, collected after IRX-2 immunotherapy. The receptors come from a human donor with breast cancer. CDR3s include the opening cysteine and the closing phenylalanine or tryptophan. Some rows mark clone size as missing; the rest say once, few, many or name a class of expanded clone.

abundance: once; v_gene: TRBV7-1; j_gene: TRBJ2-2; CDR3aa: CASSLFPLQGTNTGELFF
abundance: .; v_gene: TRBV6-8; j_gene: TRBJ2-3; CDR3aa: CAIRSSGGNTDTQYF
abundance: .; v_gene: TRBV11-3; j_gene: TRBJ1-2; CDR3aa: CASSWPDRANYGYTF
abundance: .; v_gene: TRBV19; j_gene: TRBJ1-5; CDR3aa: CASSIPGGNQPQHF
abundance: once; v_gene: TRBV6-8; j_gene: TRBJ1-5; CDR3aa: CASSRRESNQPQHF
abundance: .; v_gene: TRBV15; j_gene: TRBJ2-1; CDR3aa: CATSGQGSVDEQFF
abundance: .; v_gene: TRBV11-3; j_gene: TRBJ1-5; CDR3aa: CASSLETGRHLQPQHF
abundance: .; v_gene: TRBV11-3; j_gene: TRBJ1-1; CDR3aa: CASSLWGGRRNTEAFF
abundance: .; v_gene: TRBV6-8; j_gene: TRBJ1-3; CDR3aa: CASSATGQPGNTIYF
abundance: .; v_gene: TRBV5-1; j_gene: TRBJ1-1; CDR3aa: CASSLNLGHIAEAFF
abundance: .; v_gene: TRBV18; j_gene: TRBJ1-1; CDR3aa: CASSPQGNTEAFF
abundance: .; v_gene: TRBV6-8; j_gene: TRBJ1-1; CDR3aa: CASSLDRGRLKAFF
abundance: .; v_gene: TRBV19; j_gene: TRBJ1-2; CDR3aa: CASNHGTGGVYGYTF
abundance: .; v_gene: TRBV1; j_gene: TRBJ2-1; CDR3aa: CASSPDYPSYNEQFF
abundance: .; v_gene: TRBV7-4; j_gene: TRBJ2-1; CDR3aa: CASSLGQYNEQFF
abundance: .; v_gene: TRBV6-8; j_gene: TRBJ1-2; CDR3aa: CASSNEGVDGYTF
abundance: once; v_gene: TRBV19; j_gene: TRBJ2-3; CDR3aa: CASSSRLVFTDTQYF
abundance: .; v_gene: TRBV6-8; j_gene: TRBJ2-3; CDR3aa: CASSHPRDYPDTQYF
abundance: .; v_gene: TRBV5-1; j_gene: TRBJ2-2; CDR3aa: CASSLSGRGEVGELFF
abundance: .; v_gene: TRBV15; j_gene: TRBJ2-7; CDR3aa: CATSRAGGLAREQYF
abundance: .; v_gene: TRBV19; j_gene: TRBJ1-1; CDR3aa: CASSIRENTEAFF
abundance: once; v_gene: TRBV7-6; j_gene: TRBJ1-3; CDR3aa: CASSLEDSLSGNTIYF
abundance: few; v_gene: TRBV6-8; j_gene: TRBJ2-2; CDR3aa: CASTPGGTVTGELFF
abundance: once; v_gene: TRBV5-1; j_gene: TRBJ1-1; CDR3aa: CASSLTGDNTEAFF
abundance: .; v_gene: TRBV18; j_gene: TRBJ2-6; CDR3aa: CASSPTGPNSGANVLTF
abundance: .; v_gene: TRBV7-6; j_gene: TRBJ2-1; CDR3aa: CASSLGKGARGDNEQFF
abundance: .; v_gene: TRBV19; j_gene: TRBJ1-2; CDR3aa: CASSFQSTGAYGYTF